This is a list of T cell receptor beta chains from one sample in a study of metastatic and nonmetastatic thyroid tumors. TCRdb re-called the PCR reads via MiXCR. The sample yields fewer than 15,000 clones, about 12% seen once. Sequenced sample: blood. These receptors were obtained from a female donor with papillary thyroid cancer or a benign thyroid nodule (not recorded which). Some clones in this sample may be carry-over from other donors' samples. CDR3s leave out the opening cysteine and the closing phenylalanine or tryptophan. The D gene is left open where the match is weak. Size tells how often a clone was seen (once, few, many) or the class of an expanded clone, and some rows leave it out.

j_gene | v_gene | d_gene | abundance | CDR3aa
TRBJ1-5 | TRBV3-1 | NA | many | ASSQDGGNQPQH
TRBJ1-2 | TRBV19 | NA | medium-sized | ASSISEEPKGGYT
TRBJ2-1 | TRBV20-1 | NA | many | SAVEDDYNEQF
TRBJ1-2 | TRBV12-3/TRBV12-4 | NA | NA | AISMGPDGYS
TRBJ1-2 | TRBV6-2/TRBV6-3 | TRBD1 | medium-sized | ASSYMTGGPYGYT
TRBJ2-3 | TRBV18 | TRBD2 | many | ASLLSGGVTDTQY
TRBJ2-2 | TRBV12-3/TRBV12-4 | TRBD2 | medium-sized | ASSFPTSGNTGELF
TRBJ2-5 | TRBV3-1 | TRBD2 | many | ASRRDSGVQETQY
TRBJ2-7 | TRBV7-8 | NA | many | ASSLYLEKTYEQY
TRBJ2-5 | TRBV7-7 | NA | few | ASSLASTGDSYQETQY
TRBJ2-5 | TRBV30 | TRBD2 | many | ALRLAGGQETQY
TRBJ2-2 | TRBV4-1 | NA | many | ASSQDRNAGELF
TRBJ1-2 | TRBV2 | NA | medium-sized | ASRSSPENGYT
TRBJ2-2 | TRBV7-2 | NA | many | ASSLAVPGELF
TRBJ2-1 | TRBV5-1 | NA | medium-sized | ASSLDVRNEQF
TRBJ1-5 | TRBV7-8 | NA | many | ASSFRQEPQH
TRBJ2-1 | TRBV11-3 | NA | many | ASSPSSYNEQF
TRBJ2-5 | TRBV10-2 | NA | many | ASKQSLQETQY
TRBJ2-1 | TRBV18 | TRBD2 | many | ASSPSGDYNEQF
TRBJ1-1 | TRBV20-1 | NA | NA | SASRGLRTEAF
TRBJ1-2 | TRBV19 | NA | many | ASRPNNVAGYT
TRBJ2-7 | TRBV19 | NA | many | ASSRTKVKYEQY